Below, 3 T cell receptor beta chains from the same sample are listed, as sequenced in a study of technical replicates of blood from four donors (dated by TCRdb to the late 2010s). The method was the immunoSEQ multiplex PCR assay. Drawn from immuneACCESS, this table holds only the in-frame rearrangements with V and J called that TCRdb kept. Clones are partly lost; checked studies trace under half to an unresolved V gene and leave the rest unexplained. The sample contains approximately 69,000 clones, just under 97% of them found a single time. Over 0.2% of the sample is held by the ten biggest clonotypes. Sequencing was carried out using T cells isolated from PBMCs. The source of these receptors is a human donor in good health.

CDR3 sequence reads: CASSVASAAGELFF. CDR3 coding DNA: TGTGCCAGCAGCGTAGCTTCCGCGGCCGGGGAGCTGTTTTTT. This rearrangement joins TRBV9 to TRBJ2-2; D ambiguous. Trimming took off 0 bases at V and 6 bases at J, with 9 bases between the two ends. Germline CDR1 and CDR2: SGDLS and YYNGEE. The CDR3 spans 14 residues.

This sequence joins TRBV11-3 and TRBJ2-7; perhaps TRBD2 as D (6 bases). In germline, CDR1 is SGHNT, CDR2 YENEEA. Trimming shortened V by 6 bases and J by 2 bases, and 17 bases separated the two germline ends. CDR3 length: 15 amino acids. As DNA, the CDR3 is TGTGCCAGCAGTAAACCCACGGGGGTACCCTACGAGCAGTACTTC. Its protein product is CASSKPTGVPYEQYF.

The CDR3, as DNA: TGTGCCAGCATTACACTAGCGGGAGGTCCTAATGAGCAGTTCTTC. As protein: CASITLAGGPNEQFF. This rearrangement joins TRBV7-9 to TRBJ2-1, with 12 bases fitting TRBD2. With 7 bases clipped from V and 7 bases from J, the junction kept 8 bases outside the gene matches. The CDR3 extends over 15 amino acids. CDR1 SEHNR and CDR2 FQNEAQ come from the germline V gene (reference sequence).